This T cell receptor (beta chain) was observed in a study of CD8 T cells in ankylosing spondylitis. The germline CDR1 and CDR2 sequences are KGHSH and LQKENI. The germline V and J ends were trimmed by 6 bases and 2 bases, with 8 bases remaining between them. This CDR3 comprises 13 residues. Findings and caveats of the study: Researchers reportedly found disease-linked clones significantly enriched in matched ankylosing spondylitis synovial fluid.

Each TCR beta library was made by quantitative 5'-RACE that incorporated molecular barcodes. Via MiXCR, TCRdb re-called the 5' RACE reads, giving one row per CDR3 protein. The repertoire holds some 150,000 distinct CDR3 sequences, with about an eighth as singletons. For this clonotype: What it binds is unknown.

The receptor's source is a female donor with ankylosing spondylitis or in good health (not recorded which). This chain connects TRBV18 to TRBJ2-1, with D perhaps matching TRBD1 (5 bases). Sequencing was performed on blood, either unsorted or a sorted T cell fraction (not recorded which). CDR3 DNA sequence: TGTGCCAGCTCGGGGCTCCCCTACAATGAGCAGTTCTTC. Translated, it gives CASSGLPYNEQFF.